This TCR beta chain was obtained from a study of T cell responses to AZD1222 COVID-19 vaccine. Study context: Some second doses came at about 4 weeks and others at about 12 weeks; these were pooled. The study, taken as a whole, reports: Spike as a whole was targeted by vaccine-associated CD4 TCRs, dominant at 160-218 and 743-854. The study found Spike-specific TCR breadth and depth rose after two AZD1222 doses.

The CDR3 is 15 amino acids. The V segment lost 0 bases and the J segment 5 bases; nucleotides outside the gene matches: 2. The germline CDR1 and CDR2 sequences are SGDLS and YYNGEE. As to this clone: Its antigen is not known.

The assay was immunoSEQ multiplex PCR, and TCRdb's table has in-frame clones only and misses some. The sample lists 130,000 to 150,000 clones, 80% to 90% seen once, with roughly 1.7% in the top ten. The material was peripheral blood, obtained on day 0 of AZD1222 vaccination. This sequence originates from an adult in good health. V gene TRBV9 combines with J gene TRBJ2-1; 10 nucleotides line up with TRBD2. CDR3 in DNA: TGTGCCAGCAGCGTAGGTGGACTAGCGGACAATGAGCAGTTCTTC. This encodes CASSVGGLADNEQFF.